Listed below are T cell receptor beta chains from one sample, sequenced in a study of blood T cell repertoires in COVID-19. Sequencing was performed with immunoSEQ multiplex PCR; in TCRdb, only in-frame clones are kept and a portion is missing. The sample records 180,000 or so clones, approximately 91% being singletons. The specimen was peripheral blood. These receptors were collected from a man younger than 35 with active or convalescent COVID-19. CDR3s include the opening cysteine and the closing phenylalanine or tryptophan. D genes are given only for firm matches. Size tells how often a clone was seen (once, few, many) or the class of an expanded clone, and some rows leave it out.

cdr3_aa cdr3_nt v_call d_call clone_size j_call
CASSVGLSYEQYF TGTGCCAGCAGCGTGGGACTGTCCTACGAGCAGTACTTC TRBV7-8 NA NA TRBJ2-7
CASSFLAAYEQYF TGTGCCAGCAGCTTCCTAGCCGCCTACGAGCAGTACTTC TRBV11-2 NA NA TRBJ2-7
CASSPSGLLNTEAFF TGTGCCAGCAGCCCCTCGGGACTCCTGAACACTGAAGCTTTCTTT TRBV7-9 NA NA TRBJ1-1
CASSEQGSRTEAFF TGTGCCAGTAGCGAACAGGGATCTCGGACTGAAGCTTTCTTT TRBV19 NA NA TRBJ1-1
CATLGAVYGYTF TGTGCCACCCTAGGCGCAGTTTATGGCTACACCTTC TRBV19 NA NA TRBJ1-2
CASQDGGQTNTEAFF TGTGCCAGCCAAGATGGGGGACAGACGAACACTGAAGCTTTCTTT TRBV7-3 TRBD1 NA TRBJ1-1
CASTPGGNEQFF TGTGCCAGCACCCCAGGGGGCAATGAGCAGTTCTTC TRBV6-6 TRBD1 NA TRBJ2-1
CASSQTGDNQPQHF TGTGCCAGCAGCCAGACAGGGGACAATCAGCCCCAGCATTTT TRBV3-1/TRBV3-2 TRBD1 NA TRBJ1-5
CASSLEAGNTGELFF TGCGCCAGCAGCCTCGAAGCGGGAAACACCGGGGAGCTGTTTTTT TRBV4-3 TRBD2 NA TRBJ2-2
CASSDGAVSEQFF TGTGCCAGCAGTGACGGCGCGGTCTCCGAGCAGTTCTTC TRBV6-4 NA NA TRBJ2-1
CASSESLATYYNEQFF TGTGCCAGCAGTGAATCTCTAGCGACCTACTACAATGAGCAGTTCTTC TRBV2 NA NA TRBJ2-1
CAWSAQRGVRETQYF TGTGCCTGGAGTGCTCAGCGGGGGGTGAGGGAGACCCAGTACTTC TRBV30 TRBD2 NA TRBJ2-5
CASSEYGGGRSADTQYF TGTGCCAGCAGTGAATATGGGGGCGGGAGAAGCGCAGATACGCAGTATTTT TRBV25-1 NA few TRBJ2-3
CASSLPGTSGGTNTGELFF TGTGCCAGCAGCCTCCCCGGGACTAGCGGGGGGACGAACACCGGGGAGCTGTTTTTT TRBV5-6 TRBD2 NA TRBJ2-2
CASSFEGDEQYF TGCGCCAGCAGCTTTGAAGGGGACGAGCAGTACTTC TRBV5-1 NA few TRBJ2-7
CASSREGLTEAFF TGCGCCAGCAGCCGGGAGGGTCTTACTGAAGCTTTCTTT TRBV4-1 NA NA TRBJ1-1
CASSTGTESSYNSPLHF TGCGCCAGCAGCACCGGGACAGAGAGCTCCTATAATTCACCCCTCCACTTT TRBV5-1 TRBD1 few TRBJ1-6
CASSPGTPESYTF TGTGCCAGCAGTCCCGGGACACCGGAAAGCTACACCTTC TRBV6-2/TRBV6-3 NA NA TRBJ1-2
CASSYVAGAQETQYF TGTGCCAGCAGTTATGTAGCGGGAGCCCAAGAGACCCAGTACTTC TRBV6-5 TRBD2 NA TRBJ2-5
CASSFTRGQGELFF TGTGCCAGCAGCTTCACCAGGGGGCAGGGGGAGCTGTTTTTT TRBV5-8 TRBD1 NA TRBJ2-2
CAWSSRSSSHEQFF TGTGCCTGGAGTAGTCGGAGTTCCTCCCATGAGCAGTTCTTC TRBV30 NA NA TRBJ2-1
CASSQVASGRSEQFF TGTGCCAGCAGCCAAGTCGCTAGCGGGAGAAGTGAGCAGTTCTTC TRBV14 TRBD2 few TRBJ2-1
CASSESWGPVYGYTF TGTGCCAGCAGTGAAAGTTGGGGGCCGGTCTATGGCTACACCTTC TRBV6-1 NA many TRBJ1-2
CASSQGTGVAGNTIYF TGTGCCAGCAGCCAAGGTACAGGGGTGGCTGGAAACACCATATATTTT TRBV3-1/TRBV3-2 TRBD1 NA TRBJ1-3
CASSHGLDRFGSSYNEQFF TGTGCCAGTAGTCACGGACTAGATAGGTTTGGGAGCTCCTACAATGAGCAGTTCTTC TRBV19 TRBD2 NA TRBJ2-1
CASSRGTGGGQHF TGTGCCAGCAGCCGAGGGACAGGGGGCGGGCAGCATTTT TRBV6-5 TRBD1 NA TRBJ1-5
CASKRGGSSYEQYF TGTGCCAGCAAGAGGGGCGGGAGCTCCTACGAGCAGTACTTC TRBV2 TRBD2 NA TRBJ2-7
CARSQTGRRVEGDTEAFF TGTGCCAGAAGTCAAACAGGACGGAGAGTTGAAGGCGACACTGAAGCTTTCTTT TRBV5-3 NA few TRBJ1-1
CASSPMGLGSTDTQYF TGTGCCAGCAGCCCCATGGGGCTAGGTAGCACAGATACGCAGTATTTT TRBV7-8 NA NA TRBJ2-3
CASSLGPEVEKLFF TGTGCCAGCAGTTTAGGCCCTGAGGTTGAAAAACTGTTTTTT TRBV28 NA NA TRBJ1-4
CAWRDRGNNEQFF TGTGCCTGGCGGGACAGGGGAAACAATGAGCAGTTCTTC TRBV30 TRBD1 few TRBJ2-1
CASSLYGGDTNYGYTF TGTGCCAGCAGCTTGTACGGGGGGGATACTAACTATGGCTACACCTTC TRBV5-8 NA NA TRBJ1-2
CASRVGQARNTEAFF TGTGCCAGTAGAGTCGGACAGGCAAGGAACACTGAAGCTTTCTTT TRBV19 TRBD1 NA TRBJ1-1
CASSELSEPTYNEQFF TGTGCCAGCAGCGAACTAAGTGAGCCCACCTACAATGAGCAGTTCTTC TRBV7-9 NA NA TRBJ2-1
CASRLSGEQYF TGTGCCAGCAGGCTCTCCGGGGAGCAGTACTTC TRBV5-6 NA NA TRBJ2-7
CASSLIVGTTNYGYTF TGCGCCAGCAGCTTGATTGTAGGGACAACTAACTATGGCTACACCTTC TRBV5-1 NA once TRBJ1-2
CASSPNTSTDTQYF TGTGCCAGCTCACCTAATACTAGCACAGATACGCAGTATTTT TRBV18 NA NA TRBJ2-3
CASSLFSSRGNEAFF TGTGCCAGCAGCTTATTCTCAAGCCGGGGAAATGAAGCTTTCTTT TRBV11-2 NA NA TRBJ1-1
CASSLGTSGATNEQFF TGTGCCAGCAGCTTAGGGACTAGCGGAGCGACAAATGAGCAGTTCTTC TRBV7-9 TRBD2 NA TRBJ2-1